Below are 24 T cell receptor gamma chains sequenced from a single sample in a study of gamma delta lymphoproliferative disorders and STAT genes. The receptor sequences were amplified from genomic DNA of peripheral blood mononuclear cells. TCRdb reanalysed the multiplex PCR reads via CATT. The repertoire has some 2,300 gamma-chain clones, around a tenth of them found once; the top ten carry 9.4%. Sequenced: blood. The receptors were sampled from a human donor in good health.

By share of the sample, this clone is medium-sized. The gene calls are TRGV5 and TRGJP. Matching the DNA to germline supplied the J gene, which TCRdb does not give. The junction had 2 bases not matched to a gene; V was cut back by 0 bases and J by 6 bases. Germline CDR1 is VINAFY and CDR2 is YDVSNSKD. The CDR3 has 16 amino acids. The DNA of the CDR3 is TGTGCCACCTGGGACAGGCCAGAGTTGGGCAAAAAAATCAAGGTATTT. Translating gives CATWDRPELGKKIKVF.

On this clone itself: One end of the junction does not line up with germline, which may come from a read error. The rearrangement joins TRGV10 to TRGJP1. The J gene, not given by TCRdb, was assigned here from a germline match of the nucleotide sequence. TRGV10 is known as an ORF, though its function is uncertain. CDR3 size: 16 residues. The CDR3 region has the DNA TGCAGCGTGGGATTAATACTCTTTACCACTGGTTGGTTCAAGATATTT. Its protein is CSVGLILFTTGWFKIF.

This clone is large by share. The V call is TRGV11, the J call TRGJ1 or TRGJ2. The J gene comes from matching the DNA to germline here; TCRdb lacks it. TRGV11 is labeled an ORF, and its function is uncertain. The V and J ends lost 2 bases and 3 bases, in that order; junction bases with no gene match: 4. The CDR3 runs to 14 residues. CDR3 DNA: TGTGCCTGCTGGATTAGGCCCCCTTATTATAAGAAACTCTTT. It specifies CACWIRPPYYKKLF.

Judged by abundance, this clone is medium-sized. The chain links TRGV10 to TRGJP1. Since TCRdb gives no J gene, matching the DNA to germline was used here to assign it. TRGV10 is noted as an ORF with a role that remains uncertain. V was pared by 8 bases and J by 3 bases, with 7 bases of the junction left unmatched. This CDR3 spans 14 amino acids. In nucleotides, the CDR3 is TGTGCTGCGTGGGATTATCCCACTGGTTGGTTCAAGATATTT. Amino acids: CAAWDYPTGWFKIF.

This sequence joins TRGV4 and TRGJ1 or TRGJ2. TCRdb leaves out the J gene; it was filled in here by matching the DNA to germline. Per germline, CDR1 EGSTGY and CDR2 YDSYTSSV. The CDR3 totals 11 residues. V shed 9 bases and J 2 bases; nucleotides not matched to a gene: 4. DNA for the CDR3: TGTGCCACCCCCGATTATTATAAGAAACTCTTT. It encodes CATPDYYKKLF.

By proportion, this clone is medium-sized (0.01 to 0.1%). The CDR3 here is CATWDRIHYKKLF. CDR3 sequence (DNA): TGTGCCACCTGGGATAGAATTCATTATAAGAAACTCTTT. The rearrangement joins TRGV8 to TRGJ1 or TRGJ2. As TCRdb names no J gene, one was assigned here on the basis of a DNA match to germline. The V segment lost 1 base and the J segment 5 bases; nucleotides outside the gene matches: 5. The CDR3 totals 13 residues. Per germline, CDR1 VENAVY and CDR2 YDSYNSRV.

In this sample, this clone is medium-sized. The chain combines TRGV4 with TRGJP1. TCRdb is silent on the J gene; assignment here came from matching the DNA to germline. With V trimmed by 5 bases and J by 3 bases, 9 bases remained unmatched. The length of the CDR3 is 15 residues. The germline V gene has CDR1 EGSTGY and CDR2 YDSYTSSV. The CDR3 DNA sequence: TGTGCCACCTGGGTCTCGGCGGCCACTGGTTGGTTCAAGATATTT. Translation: CATWVSAATGWFKIF.

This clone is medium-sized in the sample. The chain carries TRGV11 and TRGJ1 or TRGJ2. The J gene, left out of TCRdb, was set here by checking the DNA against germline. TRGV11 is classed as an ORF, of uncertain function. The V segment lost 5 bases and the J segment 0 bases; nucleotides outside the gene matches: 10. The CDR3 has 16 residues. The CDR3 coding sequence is TGTGCCTGCTGGATTATCCCCGACCTGAATTATTATAAGAAACTCTTT. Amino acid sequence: CACWIIPDLNYYKKLF.

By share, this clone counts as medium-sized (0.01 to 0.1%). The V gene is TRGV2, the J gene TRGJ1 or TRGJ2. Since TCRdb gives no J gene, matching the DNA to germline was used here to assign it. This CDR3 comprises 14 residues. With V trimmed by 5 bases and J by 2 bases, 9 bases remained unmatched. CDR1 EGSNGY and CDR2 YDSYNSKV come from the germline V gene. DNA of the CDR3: TGTGCCACCTGGGCCCGTTCCCATTATTATAAGAAACTCTTT. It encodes CATWARSHYYKKLF.

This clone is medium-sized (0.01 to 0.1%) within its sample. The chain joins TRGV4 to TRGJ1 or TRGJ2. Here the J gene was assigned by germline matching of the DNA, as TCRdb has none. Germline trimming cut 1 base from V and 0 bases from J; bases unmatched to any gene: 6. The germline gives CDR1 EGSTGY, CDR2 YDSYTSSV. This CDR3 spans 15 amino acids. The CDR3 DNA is TGTGCCACCTGGGATGGCCGACTGAATTATTATAAGAAACTCTTT. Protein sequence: CATWDGRLNYYKKLF.

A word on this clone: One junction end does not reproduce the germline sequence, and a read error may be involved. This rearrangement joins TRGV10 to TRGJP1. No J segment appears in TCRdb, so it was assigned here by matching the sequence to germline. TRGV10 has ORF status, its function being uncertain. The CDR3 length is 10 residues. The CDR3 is CALTGWFKIF. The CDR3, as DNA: TGCGCCCTCACTGGTTGGTTCAAGATATTT.

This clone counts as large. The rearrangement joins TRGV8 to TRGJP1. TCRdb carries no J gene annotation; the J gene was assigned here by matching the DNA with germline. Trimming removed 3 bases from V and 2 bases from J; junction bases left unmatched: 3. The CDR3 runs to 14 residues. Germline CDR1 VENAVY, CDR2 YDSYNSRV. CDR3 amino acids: CATWDPTTGWFKIF. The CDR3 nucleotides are TGTGCCACCTGGGATCCAACCACTGGTTGGTTCAAGATATTT.

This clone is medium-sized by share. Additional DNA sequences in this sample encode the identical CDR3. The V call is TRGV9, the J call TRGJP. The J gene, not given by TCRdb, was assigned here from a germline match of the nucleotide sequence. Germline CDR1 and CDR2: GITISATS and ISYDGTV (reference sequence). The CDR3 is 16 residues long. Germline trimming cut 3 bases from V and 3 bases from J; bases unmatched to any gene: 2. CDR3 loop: CALWEKQELGKKIKVF. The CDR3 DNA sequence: TGTGCCTTGTGGGAGAAGCAAGAGTTGGGCAAAAAAATCAAGGTATTT.

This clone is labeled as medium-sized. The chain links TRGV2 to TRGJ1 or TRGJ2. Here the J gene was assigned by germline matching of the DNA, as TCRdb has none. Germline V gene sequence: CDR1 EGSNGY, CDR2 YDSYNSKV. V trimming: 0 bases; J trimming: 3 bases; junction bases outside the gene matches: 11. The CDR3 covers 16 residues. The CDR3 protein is CATWDGRSRLYYKKLF. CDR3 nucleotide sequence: TGTGCCACCTGGGACGGGCGGAGCCGGCTTTATTATAAGAAACTCTTT.

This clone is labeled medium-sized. CDR3 loop: CATWDDLNTTGWFKIF. The DNA for the CDR3 is TGTGCCACCTGGGACGACCTCAATACCACTGGTTGGTTCAAGATATTT. V is TRGV2 and J is TRGJP1. TCRdb records no J gene; here it was assigned by comparing the DNA to germline. Germline lookup yields CDR1 EGSNGY and CDR2 YDSYNSKV. CDR3 length: 16 amino acids. The junction had 6 bases not matched to a gene; V was cut back by 2 bases and J by 0 bases.

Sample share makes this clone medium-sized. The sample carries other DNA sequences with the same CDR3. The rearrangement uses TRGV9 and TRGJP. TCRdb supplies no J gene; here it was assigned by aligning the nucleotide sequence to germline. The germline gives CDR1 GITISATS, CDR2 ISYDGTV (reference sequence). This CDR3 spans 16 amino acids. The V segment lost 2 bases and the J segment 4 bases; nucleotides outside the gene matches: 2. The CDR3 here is CALWEAQELGKKIKVF. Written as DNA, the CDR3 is TGTGCCTTGTGGGAGGCACAAGAGTTGGGCAAAAAAATCAAGGTATTT.

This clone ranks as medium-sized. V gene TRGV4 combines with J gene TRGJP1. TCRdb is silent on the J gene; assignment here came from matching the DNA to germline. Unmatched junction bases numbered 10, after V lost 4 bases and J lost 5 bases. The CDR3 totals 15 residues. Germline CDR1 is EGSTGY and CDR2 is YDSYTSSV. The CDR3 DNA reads TGTGCCACCTGGGAGGGGGGATTTACTGGTTGGTTCAAGATATTT. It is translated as CATWEGGFTGWFKIF.

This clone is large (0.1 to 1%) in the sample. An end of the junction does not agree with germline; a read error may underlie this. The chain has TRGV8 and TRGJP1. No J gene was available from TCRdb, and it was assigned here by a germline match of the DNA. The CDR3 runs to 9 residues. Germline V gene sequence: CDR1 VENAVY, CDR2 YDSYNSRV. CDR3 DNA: TGTACCACTGGTTGGTTCAAGATATTT. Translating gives CTTGWFKIF.

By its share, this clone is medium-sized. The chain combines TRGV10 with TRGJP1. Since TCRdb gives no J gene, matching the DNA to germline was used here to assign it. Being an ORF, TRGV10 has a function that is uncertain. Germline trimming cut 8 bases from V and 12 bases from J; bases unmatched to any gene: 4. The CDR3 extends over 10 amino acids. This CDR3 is CAAWVGFKIF. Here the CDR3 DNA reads TGTGCTGCGTGGGTGGGGTTCAAGATATTT.

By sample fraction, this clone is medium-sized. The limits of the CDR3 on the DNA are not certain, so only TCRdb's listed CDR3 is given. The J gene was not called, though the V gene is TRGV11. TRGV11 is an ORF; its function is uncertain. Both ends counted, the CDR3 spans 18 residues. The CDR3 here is CTTVPAGLGTFPYYKKLF.

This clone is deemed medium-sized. The CDR3 coding sequence is TGTGCCTTGTGGGAGGTGCGTCTTCAGAATTATTATAAGAAACTCTTT. This translates into CALWEVRLQNYYKKLF. The rearrangement uses TRGV9 and TRGJ1 or TRGJ2. No J gene is reported in TCRdb; it was inferred here by comparing the DNA with germline. V lost 0 bases to trimming and J lost 0 bases; unmatched junction nucleotides: 8. Germline V lookup: CDR1 GITISATS, CDR2 ISYDGTV (reference sequence). This CDR3 comprises 16 residues.

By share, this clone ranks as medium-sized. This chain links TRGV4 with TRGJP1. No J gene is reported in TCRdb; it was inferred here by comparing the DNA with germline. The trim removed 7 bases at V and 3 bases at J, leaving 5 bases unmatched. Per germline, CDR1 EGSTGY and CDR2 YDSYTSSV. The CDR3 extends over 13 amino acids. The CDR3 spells CATCLSTGWFKIF. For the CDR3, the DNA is TGTGCCACCTGTTTATCCACTGGTTGGTTCAAGATATTT.

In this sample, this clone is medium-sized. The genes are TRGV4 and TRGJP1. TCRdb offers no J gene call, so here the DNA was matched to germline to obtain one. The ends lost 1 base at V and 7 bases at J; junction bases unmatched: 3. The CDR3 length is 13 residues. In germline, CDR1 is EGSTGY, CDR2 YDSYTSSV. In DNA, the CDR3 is TGTGCCACCTGGGATGGTGGTGGTTGGTTCAAGATATTT. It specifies CATWDGGGWFKIF.

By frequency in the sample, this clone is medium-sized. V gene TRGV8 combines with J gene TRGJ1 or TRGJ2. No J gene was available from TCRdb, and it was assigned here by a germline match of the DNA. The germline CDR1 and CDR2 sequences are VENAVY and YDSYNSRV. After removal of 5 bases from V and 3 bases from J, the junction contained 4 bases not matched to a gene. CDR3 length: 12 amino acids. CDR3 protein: CATWAPYYKKLF. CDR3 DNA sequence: TGTGCCACCTGGGCTCCTTATTATAAGAAACTCTTT.